The 10 T cell receptor beta chains below all came from one sample that was sequenced in a study of OX40 agonist ivuxolimab in advanced cancers. Clones were sequenced by immunoSEQ multiplex PCR, and TCRdb holds only the in-frame ones, with some missing. The sample records approximately 86,000 clones, 86% being singletons. This specimen was CD4+ or CD8+ T cells sorted from blood, taken in a trial of the OX40 agonist ivuxolimab. These receptors all come from an adult with an advanced solid tumor such as melanoma, head and neck, liver or kidney cancer.

The gene calls are TRBV5-1 and TRBJ2-3, with 8 bases that match TRBD2. Germline lookup yields CDR1 SGHRS and CDR2 YFSETQ. J gave up 3 bases and V 7 bases, and 7 bases lay outside the gene matches. The CDR3 spans 14 residues. CDR3: CASGTSQLTDTQYF. The CDR3 DNA is TGCGCCAGCGGGACTAGTCAGTTAACAGATACGCAGTATTTT.

CDR3 amino acids: CASSQITGWTTEAFF. The CDR3 DNA sequence: TGCGCCAGCAGCCAAATCACAGGGTGGACAACTGAAGCTTTCTTT. V and J are TRBV4-1 and TRBJ1-1; perhaps TRBD1 as D (6 bases). The V end was cut by 2 bases, the J end by 5 bases, with 15 bases between. The CDR3 is 15 residues long. Germline-derived CDR1 and CDR2 are MGHRA and YSYEKL.

The chain joins TRBV6-5 to TRBJ2-2, with D unresolved. The CDR3 runs to 12 residues. Trimming removed 6 bases at V and 1 base at J, with 3 bases between. Germline V gene data show CDR1 as MNHEY and CDR2 as SVGAGI. DNA for the CDR3: TGTGCCAGCAGCCGGAACACCGGGGAGCTGTTTTTT. Translation: CASSRNTGELFF.

The genes are TRBV7-9 and TRBJ2-3; possibly TRBD2 for D (7 bases). Between the trimmed V and J ends, which lost 1 base and 2 bases, there was a span of 16 bases. The CDR3 consists of 17 residues. Germline CDR1 is SEHNR and CDR2 is FQNEAQ (reference sequence). The CDR3 DNA reads TGTGCCAGCAGCTTAGGAGGGGGGGCATTAGTCACAGATACGCAGTATTTT. Translating gives CASSLGGGALVTDTQYF.

The genes are TRBV30 and TRBJ1-1; perhaps TRBD1 as D (5 bases). V dropped 5 bases and J dropped 4 bases, with 20 bases sitting between them. The CDR3 extends over 15 amino acids. Germline V gives CDR1 GTSNPN, CDR2 SVGIG (reference sequence). CDR3 bases: TGTGCCTGGGGGGGGACTACCGGAAGGTCCACTGAAGCTTTCTTT. Translation: CAWGGTTGRSTEAFF.

Remarks on this clone: The junction differs from germline at one of its ends, possibly a read error. The chain recombines TRBV7-2 with TRBJ1-2; D not resolved. This CDR3 comprises 14 residues. CDR1 and CDR2 (germline): SGHTA, FQGNSA. This chain's CDR3 is CASSSLDLRFFFHF. In DNA form, the CDR3 reads TGTGCCAGCAGCTCCTTGGACCTTCGTTTTTTCTTCCACTTC.

This clone turned up a few times. The chain is built from TRBV27 and TRBJ2-5, with TRBD2 identical over 11 bases. CDR1 and CDR2 (germline): MNHEY, SMNVEV (reference sequence). The J segment lost 5 bases and the V segment lost 6 bases, leaving 5 bases of the junction unmatched. The CDR3 covers 14 residues. CDR3 sequence reads: CASSPLAGEETQYF. Here the CDR3 DNA reads TGTGCCAGCAGCCCACTAGCGGGAGAGGAGACCCAGTACTTC.

V gene TRBV16 combines with J gene TRBJ1-4, with D possibly matching TRBD1 (5 bases). The CDR3 sequence is 13 residues long. Germline V gives CDR1 KGHSY, CDR2 FQNENV. V gave up 4 bases and J gave up 5 bases, with 8 bases separating them. The CDR3 loop reads CASSRQLNEKLFF. CDR3 coding DNA: TGTGCCAGCAGCCGACAGCTAAATGAAAAACTGTTTTTT.

This chain connects TRBV29-1 to TRBJ1-1, with 8 nucleotides matching TRBD1. Per germline, CDR1 SQVTM and CDR2 ANQGSEA. The J segment lost 1 base and the V segment lost 6 bases, leaving 4 bases of the junction unmatched. The CDR3 extends over 13 amino acids. CDR3 region: CSVRGQGNTEAFF. In DNA form, the CDR3 reads TGCAGCGTGCGAGGACAGGGGAACACTGAAGCTTTCTTT.

The rearrangement joins TRBV19 to TRBJ1-1; no clear D. Germline CDR1 reads LNHDA; CDR2 reads SQIVND (reference sequence). Trimming took off 3 bases at V and 4 bases at J, with 15 bases between the two ends. The CDR3 extends over 15 amino acids. The CDR3 region is CASSMLGVSSTEAFF. The CDR3 DNA is TGTGCCAGTAGTATGCTCGGCGTATCGTCCACTGAAGCTTTCTTT.